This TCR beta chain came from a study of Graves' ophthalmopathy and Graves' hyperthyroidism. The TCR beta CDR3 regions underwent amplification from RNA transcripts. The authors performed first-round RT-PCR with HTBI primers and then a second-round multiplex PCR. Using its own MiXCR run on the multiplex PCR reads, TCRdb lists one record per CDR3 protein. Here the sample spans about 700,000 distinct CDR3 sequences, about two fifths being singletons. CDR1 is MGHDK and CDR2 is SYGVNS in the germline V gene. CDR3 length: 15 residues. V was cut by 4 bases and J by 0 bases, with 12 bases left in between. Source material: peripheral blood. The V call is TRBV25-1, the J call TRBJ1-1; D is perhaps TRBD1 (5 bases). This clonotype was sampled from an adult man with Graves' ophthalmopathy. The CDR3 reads CASSASEQVNTEAFF. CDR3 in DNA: TGTGCCAGCAGTGCCTCAGAACAGGTGAACACTGAAGCTTTCTTT.